The next 3 T cell receptor beta chains were all read from a single sample in a study of metastatic and nonmetastatic thyroid tumors. Before thyroid surgery, none of the patients had received any treatment. From the PCR reads, TCRdb re-called clones with MiXCR. Counted here are 20,000 to 30,000 clones, roughly 13% occurring once; the ten biggest clones make up roughly 5.3%. Material for sequencing was blood. These receptors were obtained from a female donor with papillary thyroid cancer or a benign thyroid nodule (not recorded which). Some clones in this sample may be carry-over from other donors' samples.

This clone was counted between two and nine times. The V call is TRBV15, the J call TRBJ2-1, with 7 bases matching TRBD1. V dropped 1 base and J dropped 6; count of bases not matched to a gene: 3. The V gene's germline CDR1 is LNHNV and CDR2 YYDKDF (reference sequence). The CDR3 covers 14 residues. Here the CDR3 reads CATSRVSGGNEQFF. In DNA, the CDR3 is TGTGCCACCAGCAGAGTATCAGGGGGCAATGAGCAGTTCTTC.

Ten or more counts support this clone. This sequence joins TRBV28 and TRBJ1-2, with D perhaps matching TRBD1 (5 bases). This CDR3 is built from 13 residues. Trimming pared 5 bases from V and 7 bases from J, leaving 14 bases between. CDR1 is MDHEN, CDR2 SYDVKM, per germline. The CDR3 region has the DNA TGTGCCAGCAGTCTTCTCGGGCAGGGTGGCTACACCTTC. Amino acids: CASSLLGQGGYTF.

This clone was detected ten times or more. V gene TRBV28 combines with J gene TRBJ1-2; TRBD1 is a possible D gene (6 bases). This CDR3 spans 13 amino acids. CDR1 and CDR2 from the germline V gene are MDHEN and SYDVKM. V was shortened by 6 bases and J by 8 bases, with 16 bases between the two germline ends. In DNA form, the CDR3 reads TGTGCCAGCAGACCTCTGGGACAAAGGGGCTACACCTTC. It codes for CASRPLGQRGYTF.